This TCR beta chain originates from a study of T cell repertoires in cytomegalovirus infection. TCRdb reprocessed the reads with MiXCR, giving one entry per CDR3 protein. In the table there are around 710,000 distinct CDR3 sequences, 25% to 30% of which are singletons. This clonotype was recorded many times. The antigen is unknown. Germline-derived CDR1 and CDR2 are SGHTA and FQGNSA. The CDR3 has 18 residues. V gave up 2 bases and J gave up 0 bases, with 17 bases separating them. The chain has TRBV7-2 and TRBJ1-3, with D possibly matching TRBD1 (6 bases). Material: cultured CD8+ T cells from PBMCs, obtained from culture after CMV antigen stimulation. The source of this sequence is a human donor in good health (CMV status not recorded). Some clones in this sample may be carry-over from other donors' samples. CDR3 sequence (DNA): TGTGCCAGCAGCTTACTAGGGGGGGAGGGCCACTCTGGAAACACCATATATTTT. Translation gives CASSLLGGEGHSGNTIYF. Full variable domain (outside the CDR3, taken from reference TRBV7-2 and TRBJ1-3): GAGVSQSPSNKVTEKGKDVELRCDPISGHTALYWYRQSLGQGLEFLIYFQGNSAPDKSGLPSDRFSAERTGGSVSTLTIQRTQQEDSAVYLCASSLLGGEGHSGNTIYFGEGSWLTVV.